The TCR beta chain described here comes from a study of blood T cell repertoires in COVID-19. Study summary: The United States, Italy and Spain were the sources of the acute and convalescent COVID-19 samples. PBMCs, B-cell-depleted T cells, or T cells provided the cDNA or gDNA that made up the material.

The V gene's germline CDR1 is MGHRA and CDR2 YSYEKL. V was cut by 1 base and J by 3 bases, with 6 bases left in between. The CDR3 has 13 residues. The authors' processing: Estimated nucleated cell counts came from reference gene primer amplification. TCRdb's copy holds only in-frame clones and misses some; the assay was immunoSEQ multiplex PCR. The DNA gave D and trimming, while V, J and clone size come from that table. The table has more than 200,000 clones, 80% to 90% seen once. The V call is TRBV4-1, the J call TRBJ2-5; a weak D match, TRBD1 (6 bases). The receptor was isolated from a woman aged 40-49 years with active or convalescent COVID-19. The sample consisted of peripheral blood. As DNA, the CDR3 is TGCGCCAGCAGCCAAGGACAGGAAGAGACCCAGTACTTC. It encodes CASSQGQEETQYF.